This T cell receptor (beta chain) was sequenced during a study of siplizumab effects on memory and regulatory T cells. There are 13 residues in the CDR3. Germline values: CDR1 SGHRS, CDR2 YFSETQ. V was clipped by 4 bases and J by 5 bases, with 12 bases between them. For this clone: No antigen is known for it.

Study-level results: Significantly reduced by siplizumab was the cumulative frequency of alloreactive sequences, namely those traceable to unstimulated CD4+ memory cells. Suppressive activity of Tregs proliferating in siplizumab cultures remained unconfirmed. The diversity of naive T cells seemed greater than that of memory cells, and their alloresponse contribution seemed major.

The table came from immunoSEQ multiplex PCR; TCRdb's copy has only in-frame clones and leaves some out. Of around 87,000 clones listed, more than 80% are singletons. J is TRBJ1-2 and V is TRBV5-1; D might be TRBD1 (6 bases). Material: CD4+ T cells sorted from blood. The clonotype comes from a human donor in good health. CDR3 nucleotide sequence: TGCGCCAGCAGCCCAGGACAGAGGTATGGCTACACCTTC. Translation: CASSPGQRYGYTF.